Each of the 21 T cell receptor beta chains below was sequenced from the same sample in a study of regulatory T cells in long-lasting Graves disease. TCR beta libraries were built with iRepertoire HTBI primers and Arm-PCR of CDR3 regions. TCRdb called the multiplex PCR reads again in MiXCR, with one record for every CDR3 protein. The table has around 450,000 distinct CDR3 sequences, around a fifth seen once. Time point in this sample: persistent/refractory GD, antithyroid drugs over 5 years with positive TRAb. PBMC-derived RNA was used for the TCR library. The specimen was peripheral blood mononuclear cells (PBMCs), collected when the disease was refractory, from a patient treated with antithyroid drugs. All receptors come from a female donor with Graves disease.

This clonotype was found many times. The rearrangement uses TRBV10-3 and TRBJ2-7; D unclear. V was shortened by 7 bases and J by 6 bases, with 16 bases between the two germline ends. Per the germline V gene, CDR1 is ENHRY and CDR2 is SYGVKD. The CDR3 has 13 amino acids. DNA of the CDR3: TGTGCCATCAATGCTGATGTAGCCGCCGAGCAGTACTTC. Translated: CAINADVAAEQYF.

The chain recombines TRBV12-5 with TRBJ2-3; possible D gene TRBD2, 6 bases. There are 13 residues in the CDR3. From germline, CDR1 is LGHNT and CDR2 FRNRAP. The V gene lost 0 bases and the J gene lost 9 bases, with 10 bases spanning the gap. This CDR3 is CASGLVVAETQYF. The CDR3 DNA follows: TGTGCTAGTGGTTTGGTAGTAGCGGAGACGCAGTATTTT.

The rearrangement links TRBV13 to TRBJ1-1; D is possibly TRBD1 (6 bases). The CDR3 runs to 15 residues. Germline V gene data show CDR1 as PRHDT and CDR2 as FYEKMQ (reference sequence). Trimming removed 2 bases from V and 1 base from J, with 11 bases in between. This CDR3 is CASSLRGLKNTEAFF. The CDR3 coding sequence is TGTGCCAGCAGCTTACGGGGGCTGAAGAACACTGAAGCTTTCTTT.

The CDR3: CASSQDVSGDTQYF. CDR3 bases: TGTGCCAGCAGCCAAGATGTTAGCGGAGATACGCAGTATTTT. The chain couples TRBV3-1 to TRBJ2-3, with a possible D match to TRBD2 (6 bases). CDR1 and CDR2 (germline): LGHDT, YNNKEL (reference sequence). V lost 0 bases and J lost 5, with 9 bases in between. The CDR3 totals 14 residues.

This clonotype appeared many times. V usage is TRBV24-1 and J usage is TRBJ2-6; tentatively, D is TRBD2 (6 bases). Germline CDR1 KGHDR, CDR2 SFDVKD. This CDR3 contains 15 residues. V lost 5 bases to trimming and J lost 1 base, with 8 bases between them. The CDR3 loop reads CATSARGSGANVLTF. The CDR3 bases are TGTGCCACCAGTGCCCGGGGGTCTGGGGCCAACGTCCTGACTTTC.

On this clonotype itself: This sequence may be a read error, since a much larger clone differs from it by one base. The CDR3: CASSLTSGLTDTQYF. The CDR3, as DNA: TGTGCCAGCAGTTTAACTAGCGGGCTCACAGATACGCAGTATTTT. The chain recombines TRBV12-3 or TRBV12-4 with TRBJ2-3, with TRBD2 identical over 9 bases. The CDR3 runs 15 residues. With V trimmed by 2 bases and J by 2 bases, 2 bases remained unmatched.

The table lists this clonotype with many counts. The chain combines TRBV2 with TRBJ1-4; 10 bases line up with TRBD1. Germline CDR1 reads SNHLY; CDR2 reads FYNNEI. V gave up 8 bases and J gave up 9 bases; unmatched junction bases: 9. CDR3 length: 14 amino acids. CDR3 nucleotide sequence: TGTGCCAGCCAGCCGGGACAGGGGATGAAAAAACTGTTTTTT. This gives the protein CASQPGQGMKKLFF.

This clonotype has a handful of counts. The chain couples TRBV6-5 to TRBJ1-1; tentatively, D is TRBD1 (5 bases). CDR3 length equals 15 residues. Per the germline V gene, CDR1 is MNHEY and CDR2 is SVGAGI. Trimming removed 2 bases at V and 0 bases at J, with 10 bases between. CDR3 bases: TGTGCCAGCAGTTACCACGGGACTATGAACACTGAAGCTTTCTTT. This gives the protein CASSYHGTMNTEAFF.

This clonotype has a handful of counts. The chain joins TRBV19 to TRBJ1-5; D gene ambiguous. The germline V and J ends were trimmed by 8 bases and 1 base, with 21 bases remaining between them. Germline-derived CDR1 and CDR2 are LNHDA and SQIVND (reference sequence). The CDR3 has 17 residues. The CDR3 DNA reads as TGTGCCAGTGGATGGCCCTCGACTGAGGAGAGCAATCAGCCCCAGCATTTT. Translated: CASGWPSTEESNQPQHF.

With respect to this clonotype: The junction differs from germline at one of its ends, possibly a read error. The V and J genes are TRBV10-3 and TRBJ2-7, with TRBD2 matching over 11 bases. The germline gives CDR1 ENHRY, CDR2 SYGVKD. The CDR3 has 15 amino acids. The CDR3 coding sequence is TGTGCCATCAGTGAAGATAGCGGGGGGGCTTACGAGCAGCACTTC. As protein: CAISEDSGGAYEQHF.

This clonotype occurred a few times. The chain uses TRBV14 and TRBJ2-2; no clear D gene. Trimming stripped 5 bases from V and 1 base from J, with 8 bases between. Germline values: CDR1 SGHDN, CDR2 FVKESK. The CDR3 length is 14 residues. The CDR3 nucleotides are TGTGCCAGCAGCTACACTATGAACACCGGGGAGCTGTTTTTT. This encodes CASSYTMNTGELFF.

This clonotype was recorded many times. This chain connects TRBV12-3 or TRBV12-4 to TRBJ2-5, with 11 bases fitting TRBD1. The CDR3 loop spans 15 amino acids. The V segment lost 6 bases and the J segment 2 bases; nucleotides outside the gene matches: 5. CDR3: CASSPGTGGQETQYF. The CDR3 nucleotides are TGTGCCAGCAGCCCCGGGACAGGGGGACAAGAGACCCAGTACTTC.

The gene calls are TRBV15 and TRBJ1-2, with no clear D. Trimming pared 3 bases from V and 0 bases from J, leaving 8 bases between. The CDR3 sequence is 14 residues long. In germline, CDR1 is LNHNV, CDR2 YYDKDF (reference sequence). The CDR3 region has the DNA TGTGCCACCAGCAGGCGGGTGGCTAACTATGGCTACACCTTC. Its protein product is CATSRRVANYGYTF.

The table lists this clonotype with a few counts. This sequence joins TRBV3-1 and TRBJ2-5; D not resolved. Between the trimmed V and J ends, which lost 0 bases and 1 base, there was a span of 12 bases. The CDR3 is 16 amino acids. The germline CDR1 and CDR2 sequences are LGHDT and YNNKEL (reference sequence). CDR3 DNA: TGTGCCAGCAGCCAAGATCTCGGTTTGTCCCAAGAGACCCAGTACTTC. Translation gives CASSQDLGLSQETQYF.

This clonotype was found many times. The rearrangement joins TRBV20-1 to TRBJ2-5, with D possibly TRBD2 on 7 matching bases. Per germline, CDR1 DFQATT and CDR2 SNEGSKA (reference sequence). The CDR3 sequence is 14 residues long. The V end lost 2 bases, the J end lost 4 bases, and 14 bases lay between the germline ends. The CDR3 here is CSARSYREGETQYF. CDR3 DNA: TGCAGTGCTAGATCATACAGGGAGGGAGAGACCCAGTACTTC.

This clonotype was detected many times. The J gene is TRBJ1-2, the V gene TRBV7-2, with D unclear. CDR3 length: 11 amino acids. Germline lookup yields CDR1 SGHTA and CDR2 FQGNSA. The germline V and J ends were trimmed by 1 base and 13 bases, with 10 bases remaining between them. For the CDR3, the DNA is TGTGCCAGCAGCTTAGAACGGTCCACCACCTTC. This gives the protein CASSLERSTTF.

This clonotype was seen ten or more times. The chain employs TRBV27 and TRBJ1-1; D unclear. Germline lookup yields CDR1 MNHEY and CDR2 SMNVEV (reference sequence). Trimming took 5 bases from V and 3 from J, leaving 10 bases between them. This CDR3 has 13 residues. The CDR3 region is CASSLQWDTEAFF. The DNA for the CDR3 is TGTGCCAGCAGTCTTCAATGGGACACTGAAGCTTTCTTT.

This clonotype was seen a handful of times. This CDR3 is CASSSERNQIYNEQFF. CDR3 nucleotides: TGTGCCAGCAGCTCAGAGCGGAACCAGATCTACAATGAGCAGTTCTTC. The chain combines TRBV6-1 with TRBJ2-1; D is perhaps TRBD2 (5 bases). Deletions cut 6 bases from V and 3 bases from J, with 18 bases between. The germline V gene encodes CDR1 MNHNS and CDR2 SASEGT. CDR3 length: 16 residues.

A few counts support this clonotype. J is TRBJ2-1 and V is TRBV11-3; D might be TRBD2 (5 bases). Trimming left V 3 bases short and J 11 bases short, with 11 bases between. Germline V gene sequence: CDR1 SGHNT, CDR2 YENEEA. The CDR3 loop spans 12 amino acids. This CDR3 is CASSLHPSKQFF. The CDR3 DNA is TGTGCCAGCAGCTTGCACCCTAGCAAGCAGTTCTTC.

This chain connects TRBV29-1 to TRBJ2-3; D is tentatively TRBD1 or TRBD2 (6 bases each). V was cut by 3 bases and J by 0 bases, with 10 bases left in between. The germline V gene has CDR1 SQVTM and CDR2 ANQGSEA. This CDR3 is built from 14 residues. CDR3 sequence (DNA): TGCAGCGTTGAGGGGGGCCGGAGCACAGATACGCAGTATTTT. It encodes CSVEGGRSTDTQYF.

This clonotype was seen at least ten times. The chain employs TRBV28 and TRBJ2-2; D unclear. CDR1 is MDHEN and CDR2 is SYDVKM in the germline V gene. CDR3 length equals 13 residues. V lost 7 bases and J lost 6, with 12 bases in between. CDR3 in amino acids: CASIRRGAGELFF. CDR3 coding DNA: TGTGCCAGCATCCGACGCGGCGCCGGGGAGCTGTTTTTT. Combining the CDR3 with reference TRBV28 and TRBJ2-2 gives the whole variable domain DVKVTQSSRYLVKRTGEKVFLECVQDMDHENMFWYRQDPGLGLRLIYFSYDVKMKEKGDIPEGYSVSREKKERFSLILESASTNQTSMYLCASIRRGAGELFFGEGSRLTVL.